The TCR beta chain described here comes from a study of technical replicates of blood from several donors. The CDR3 runs to 14 residues. J gave up 5 bases and V 5 bases, and 7 bases lay outside the gene matches. Germline V lookup: CDR1 GTSNPN, CDR2 SVGIG (reference sequence). Sequencing was performed with immunoSEQ multiplex PCR; in TCRdb, only in-frame clones are kept and a portion is missing. This table has about 66,000 clones, 88% appearing once. This TCR came from a human donor in good health. Some clones in this sample may be carry-over from other donors' samples. Sequencing was performed on PBMCs. The V and J genes are TRBV30 and TRBJ1-2; TRBD1 matches 11 bases. Written as DNA, the CDR3 is TGTGCCTGGGATAAGGACAGGGGGCTGTATGGCTACACCTTC. It specifies CAWDKDRGLYGYTF.